Following are 18 T cell receptor beta chains from one sample sequenced in a study of blood T cell repertoires in COVID-19. This table comes from immunoSEQ multiplex PCR, and its TCRdb copy is limited to in-frame clones, with some not included. The sample has about 280,000 clones; around 90% are singletons. The material sequenced was PBMCs or T cells enriched from blood (not recorded which). The receptor source for this set is a woman aged 40 to 50 who had recovered from COVID-19.

The rearrangement links TRBV18 to TRBJ1-5; D gene ambiguous. Trimming removed 3 bases from V and 2 bases from J, with 8 bases in between. The CDR3 covers 14 residues. Germline V gives CDR1 KGHSH, CDR2 LQKENI. DNA of the CDR3: TGTGCCAGCTCACCGGGAGGCCGCAATCAGCCCCAGCATTTT. Translating it yields CASSPGGRNQPQHF. The variable domain in full, with the rest retrieved from reference TRBV18 and TRBJ1-5, is NAGVMQNPRHLVRRRGQEARLRCSPMKGHSHVYWYRQLPEEGLKFMVYLQKENIIDESGMPKERFSAEFPKEGPSILRIQQVVRGDSAAYFCASSPGGRNQPQHFGDGTRLSIL.

The chain has TRBV5-6 and TRBJ2-7; D is possibly TRBD1 (5 bases). Germline CDR1 is SGHDT and CDR2 is YYEEEE. This CDR3 region has 12 residues. V was clipped by 4 bases and J by 3 bases, with 8 bases between them. The CDR3 region has the DNA TGTGCCAGCAGCCATCAGGGCTACGAGCAGTACTTC. Translation: CASSHQGYEQYF.

This chain joins TRBV28 and TRBJ2-4; 8 bases agree with TRBD1. The length of the CDR3 is 19 residues. V lost 9 bases, J lost 1 base, and 20 bases stayed unmatched. Per the germline V gene, CDR1 is MDHEN and CDR2 is SYDVKM. The CDR3 DNA reads TGTGCCAGTACCGACAGGGGATCCCCGATAAGAATTGCCAAAAACATTCAGTACTTC. Its protein is CASTDRGSPIRIAKNIQYF.

This chain joins TRBV2 and TRBJ2-3, with no clear D. The germline CDR1 and CDR2 sequences are SNHLY and FYNNEI. V lost 4 bases to trimming and J lost 2 bases, with 4 bases between them. The CDR3 is made up of 12 amino acids. CDR3 sequence reads: CASSVATDTQYF. The CDR3 DNA follows: TGTGCCAGCAGTGTGGCCACAGATACGCAGTATTTT.

Concerning this clone: This same CDR3 is encoded by further DNA sequences in the sample. CDR3 amino acids: CASSQGLAGVGNEQFF. The CDR3, as DNA: TGTGCCAGCAGCCAAGGGTTAGCGGGGGTGGGGAATGAGCAGTTCTTC. This sequence joins TRBV3-1 (or the pseudogene TRBV3-2) and TRBJ2-1; 9 nucleotides align to TRBD2. Germline trimming cut 1 base from V and 7 bases from J; bases unmatched to any gene: 8. The V gene's germline CDR1 is LGHDT and CDR2 YNNKEL (reference sequence). This CDR3 is 16 amino acids long.

The gene calls are TRBV6-5 and TRBJ1-2, with TRBD1 as a possible D gene (6 bases). The germline CDR1 and CDR2 sequences are MNHEY and SVGAGI. This CDR3 contains 13 residues. V was cut by 6 bases and J by 6 bases, with 14 bases left in between. This CDR3 is CASRHVPGDGYTF. The CDR3 DNA is TGTGCCAGCAGACACGTACCAGGGGATGGCTACACCTTC.

The chain employs TRBV10-1 and TRBJ2-7; tentative D call: TRBD2 (5 bases). CDR1 and CDR2 (germline): WNHNN, SYGVQD (reference sequence). This CDR3 contains 13 residues. V was pared by 2 bases and J by 3 bases, with 8 bases between. The CDR3 sequence is CASSESSDYEQYF. Here the CDR3 DNA reads TGCGCCAGCAGTGAGAGTAGCGACTACGAGCAGTACTTC.

This clone was found once. The chain links TRBV18 to TRBJ2-1; 11 bases are a match to TRBD2. Losses at the gene ends were 5 bases for V and 7 bases for J; bases not matched to a gene: 10. The CDR3 length is 16 residues. CDR1 and CDR2 from the germline V gene are KGHSH and LQKENI. CDR3 protein: CASSAELAGEGNEQFF. CDR3 nucleotides: TGTGCCAGCTCAGCCGAACTAGCGGGAGAAGGTAATGAGCAGTTCTTC.

The J gene is TRBJ2-7, the V gene TRBV30, with 7 bases that match TRBD1. Per the germline V gene, CDR1 is GTSNPN and CDR2 is SVGIG (reference sequence). V was pared by 2 bases and J by 2 bases, with 3 bases of the junction left unmatched. This CDR3 region has 13 residues. CDR3 in amino acids: CAWSTGVPYEQYF. The CDR3, as DNA: TGTGCCTGGAGTACAGGGGTTCCCTACGAGCAGTACTTC.

There are a few counts of this clone. CDR3 sequence reads: CASSLAGQGNYGYTF. CDR3 nucleotide sequence: TGCGCCAGCAGCTTGGCGGGACAGGGTAACTATGGCTACACCTTC. V gene TRBV5-1 combines with J gene TRBJ1-2; 9 bases align to TRBD1. V was clipped by 0 bases and J by 1 base; unmatched bases: 1. The germline V gene has CDR1 SGHRS and CDR2 YFSETQ. The length of the CDR3 is 15 residues.

The rearrangement joins TRBV28 to TRBJ1-2; 8 bases are shared with TRBD1. V shed 6 bases and J 5 bases; nucleotides not matched to a gene: 11. The germline V gene encodes CDR1 MDHEN and CDR2 SYDVKM. The CDR3 is 15 amino acids. This CDR3 is CASRIDRGTSYGYTF. The CDR3 DNA sequence: TGTGCCAGCAGAATAGACAGGGGCACTTCTTATGGCTACACCTTC.

This rearrangement joins TRBV7-8 to TRBJ2-5, with TRBD2 matching over 10 bases. From germline, CDR1 is SGHVS and CDR2 FQNEAQ. The CDR3 is 16 residues long. The trim removed 5 bases at V and 0 bases at J, leaving 6 bases unmatched. CDR3 coding DNA: TGTGCCAGCAGCCCAAGACTAGCGGGTAACCAAGAGACCCAGTACTTC. It yields the protein CASSPRLAGNQETQYF.

V usage is TRBV4-1 and J usage is TRBJ1-4; TRBD1 agrees at 10 bases. The V segment lost 7 bases and the J segment 6 bases; nucleotides outside the gene matches: 5. CDR1 and CDR2 (germline): MGHRA, YSYEKL. The CDR3 length is 14 residues. The CDR3 nucleotides are TGCGCCAGCACGGACAGGGGGAACGATGAAAAACTGTTTTTT. Protein product: CASTDRGNDEKLFF.

The chain links TRBV7-2 to TRBJ2-3, with 7 bases aligning to TRBD2. V shed 2 bases and J 2 bases; nucleotides not matched to a gene: 4. Germline assignment: CDR1 SGHTA and CDR2 FQGNSA. This CDR3 region has 15 residues. The CDR3 reads CASSLLAAYTDTQYF. The CDR3 DNA follows: TGTGCCAGCAGCTTACTAGCGGCCTACACAGATACGCAGTATTTT.

The V call is TRBV15, the J call TRBJ2-4, with 7 bases fitting TRBD1. The CDR3 extends over 16 amino acids. Germline CDR1 reads LNHNV; CDR2 reads YYDKDF (reference sequence). With V trimmed by 4 bases and J by 3 bases, 9 bases remained unmatched. The CDR3 DNA is TGTGCCACCAGCAATAACCGGGACAGTAACAAAAACATTCAGTACTTC. Translated: CATSNNRDSNKNIQYF.

V usage is TRBV25-1 and J usage is TRBJ2-2; 8 bases fit TRBD1. Unmatched junction bases numbered 6, after V lost 8 bases and J lost 1 base. The CDR3 is 15 residues long. Germline loops: CDR1 MGHDK, CDR2 SYGVNS. CDR3 DNA sequence: TGTGCCAGCCGAGGACAGGGTGGGAACACCGGGGAGCTGTTTTTT. Residues: CASRGQGGNTGELFF.

In its sample, this clone was seen once. This sample includes further DNA sequences coding for the same CDR3. The chain links TRBV28 to TRBJ2-5, with D maybe TRBD2 (6 bases). Trimming removed 2 bases from V and 3 bases from J, with 10 bases in between. This CDR3 spans 14 amino acids. The germline V gene encodes CDR1 MDHEN and CDR2 SYDVKM. The CDR3 nucleotides read TGTGCCAGCAGTTTAGGAGGGCGGGAAGAGACCCAGTACTTC. As protein: CASSLGGREETQYF.

The chain joins TRBV27 to TRBJ2-7; D unclear. V gave up 5 bases and J gave up 5 bases, with 10 bases separating them. CDR3 length: 12 amino acids. CDR1 is MNHEY, CDR2 SMNVEV, per germline (reference sequence). The CDR3 region is CASSSRSNEQYF. In DNA, the CDR3 is TGTGCCAGCAGTAGCAGGTCGAACGAGCAGTACTTC.